This T cell receptor (beta chain) comes out of a study of blood T cell repertoires in COVID-19. Study information: The origin of the acute and convalescent COVID-19 samples was the United States, Italy and Spain. Sample material is recorded as cDNA or gDNA derived from T cells, B-cell-depleted T cells, or PBMCs.

CDR3 length: 14 amino acids. V lost 1 base and J 3 bases, leaving 7 bases between the germline ends. The germline gives CDR1 LGHNT, CDR2 FRNRAP. Original analysis: It was from reference gene primer amplification that nucleated cell counts were estimated. The assay was immunoSEQ multiplex PCR, and TCRdb's table has in-frame clones only and misses some. Clonal size and the V and J genes are those of that table, whereas D and trimming came from the DNA. The sample lists some 95,000 clones; 80% were seen once. The origin of this receptor is a man aged 50-60 years who had recovered from COVID-19. This chain uses TRBV12-5 with TRBJ1-5; possibly TRBD1 for D (5 bases). Sequenced input: peripheral blood. The CDR3: CASGLEGNNQPQHF. The CDR3 bases are TGTGCTAGTGGTTTGGAGGGGAACAATCAGCCCCAGCATTTT.